This TCR beta chain was retrieved from a study of beta chain features in type 1 diabetes listed by TCRdb under 2018. Study-level background: Mean age, gender distribution, total cell number and subset yield did not differ between patients and healthy donors. Whereas all 28 donors provided naive and central memory subsets, regulatory and stem cell-like memory subsets were isolated from just 8 patients and about 8 healthy donors. Across all samples, almost 110 million sorted cells were examined, and cell number per subset correlated strongly with RNA yield. The study compared the TCRB repertoires of sorted circulating CD4+ T cell subsets in recently diagnosed type 1 diabetes patients with those in matched healthy donors. The paper's findings and limits, for the study overall: Shorter templates might have been favored by PCR, but patient and control samples were amplified and corrected together, so both groups would have been affected equally by any skew. HLA sub-analyses involved small numbers of individuals, so any influence of HLA type on TCRB rearrangement remained unresolved. Because cDNA was sequenced instead of genomic DNA, highly expressing activated cells could be over-represented, though the groups showed no difference in activation or CD3 levels. Fewer insertions and more nucleotide deletions at VDJ recombination sites were observed in patients with type 1 diabetes, implying thymic rearrangement abnormalities. Naive, central memory and regulatory TCRB repertoires appeared to be more alike among patients than among healthy donors. A moderate but significant shortening of TCRB CDR3 length was observed in type 1 diabetes patients in all four CD4+ subsets.

The germline V gene specifies SGHNT as CDR1 and YENEEA as CDR2. The CDR3 holds 16 amino acids from the cysteine to the phenylalanine. The read is trimmed to its CDR3 DNA, 48 bases read in frame from base 1. Trimmed from V: 3 bases; trimmed from J: 1 base; junction bases lacking a gene match: 6. As regards this clone: Its antigen has not been determined. Within one base of it there is no much larger clone, and no base qualities were kept.

All of the isolated RNA was reverse transcribed with the High Capacity cDNA Reverse Transcription Kit, so expressed TCRB transcripts were sequenced. Stem cell-like memory T cell samples underwent survey-depth immunoSEQ sequencing, averaging around 1 million total reads per sample. Sorted cells were lysed in RLT buffer, and RNA was extracted using DNase-treated RNeasy Micro or Mini kits according to cell number. To prevent cross-contamination, every cell subset was processed on its own, while patient and healthy donor samples were processed together. The immunoSEQ multiplex PCR was used to amplify TCRB sequences from cDNA, generating 87-bp fragments that spanned the CDR3 region. Sequencing of the amplicons was done on the Illumina HiSeq platform. The original pipeline was this. Synthetic template baselines were used to correct PCR bias computationally, reads within Hamming distance 2 were collapsed, and singletons that could not be merged were discarded. Reads were aligned to IMGT to assign V, D and J genes, CDR3 length, and insertions or deletions at six rearrangement sites. Within each subset, clonotype counts were normalized to sorted cell number, after which true diversity and Gini coefficients were computed with the tcR R package. Repertoire sharing was quantified using the overlap coefficient calculated on TCRB nucleotide sequences. TCRdb's version of the immuneACCESS table is confined to in-frame rearrangements and falls short of the full clone set. An unresolved V gene accounts for under half of the shortfall where checked; the remainder is of unknown origin. V and J calls plus clone size are reproduced from that table; the DNA served to infer D and trimming. In this sample the table shows some 99,000 clones, about two fifths of which occur a single time. The ten most abundant clones make up roughly 0.059% of the sample.

Each donor gave one peripheral blood draw, averaging approximately 0.12 L, which was collected into heparinised tubes. Using a panel that included CD45RO, CCR7, CD25, CD127, CD95 and CD27, naive, central memory, regulatory and stem cell-like memory CD4+ T cells were sorted on a BD FACSAria II. Every sorted population had a purity above 95%. PBMCs were isolated right away by Lymphoprep density gradient centrifugation and were stained directly, without culture. To minimize batch effects, samples were stained and sorted in pairs, one healthy donor with one patient per experiment. Recombination connected TRBV11-3 to TRBJ2-5; 9 middle bases align to TRBD2. The sample comprised stem cell memory CD4+ T cells from blood. In the paper's terms, the cell subset or site label means: stem cell-like memory CD4+ T cells. The sequence was obtained from a woman younger than 35 in good health. In nucleotide form, the sequence is TGTGCCAGCAGCTTGGGAAGCGGGAGGTCCCAAGAGACCCAGTACTTC. Its protein is CASSLGSGRSQETQYF.